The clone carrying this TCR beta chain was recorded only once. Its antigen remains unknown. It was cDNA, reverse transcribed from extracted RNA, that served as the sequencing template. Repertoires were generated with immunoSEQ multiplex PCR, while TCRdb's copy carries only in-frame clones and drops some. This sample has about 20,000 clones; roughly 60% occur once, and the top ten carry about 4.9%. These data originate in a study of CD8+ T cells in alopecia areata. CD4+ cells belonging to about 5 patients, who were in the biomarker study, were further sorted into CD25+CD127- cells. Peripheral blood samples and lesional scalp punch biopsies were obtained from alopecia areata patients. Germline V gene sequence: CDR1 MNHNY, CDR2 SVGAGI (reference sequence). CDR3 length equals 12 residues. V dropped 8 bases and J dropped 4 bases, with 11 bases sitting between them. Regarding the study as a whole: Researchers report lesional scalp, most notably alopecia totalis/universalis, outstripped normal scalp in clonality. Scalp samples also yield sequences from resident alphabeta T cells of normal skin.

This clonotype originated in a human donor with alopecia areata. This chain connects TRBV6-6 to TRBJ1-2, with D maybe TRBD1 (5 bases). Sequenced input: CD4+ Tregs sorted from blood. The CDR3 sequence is CASHTGAYGYTF. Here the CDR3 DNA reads TGTGCCAGCCACACCGGGGCCTATGGCTACACCTTC.